The 17 T cell receptor beta chains reported below all come from one sample, sequenced in a study of response to subunit inactivated influenza vaccine. Via MiXCR, TCRdb re-called the RT-PCR reads, giving one row per CDR3 protein. The sample lists hundreds of thousands of distinct CDR3 sequences; 15% to 19% were seen once. The sequences come from PBMCs from blood, collected roughly 12 days after vaccination. The receptor source for this set is a man aged 45 to 65 who received an inactivated influenza vaccine.

In its sample, this clonotype was seen a few times. The V and J genes are TRBV11-2 and TRBJ2-1; possibly TRBD2 for D (6 bases). Germline V gene sequence: CDR1 SGHAT, CDR2 FQNNGV. This CDR3 is built from 15 residues. V lost 5 bases, J lost 2 bases, and 13 bases lay in between. The DNA of the CDR3 is TGTGCCAGCAGCAGTCTAGCGCGGGCCTACAATGAGCAGTTCTTC. Amino acid sequence: CASSSLARAYNEQFF.

The chain links TRBV12-3 or TRBV12-4 to TRBJ2-1; 11 bases map to TRBD1. The CDR3 loop spans 18 amino acids. V shed 4 bases and J 4 bases; nucleotides not matched to a gene: 12. CDR3 sequence reads: CASSSLRAGTGGYNEQFF. The CDR3 region has the DNA TGTGCCAGCAGTTCATTGAGGGCCGGGACAGGGGGATACAATGAGCAGTTCTTC.

The chain employs TRBV14 and TRBJ1-2; possibly TRBD1 for D (5 bases). V gave up 6 bases and J gave up 8 bases, with 16 bases separating them. Germline V CDR1 and CDR2: SGHDN, FVKESK. This CDR3 contains 13 residues. CDR3 region: CASRPRGARGYTF. DNA of the CDR3: TGTGCCAGCAGACCTCGAGGGGCGCGGGGCTACACCTTC.

This clonotype was observed a few times. V is TRBV5-6 and J is TRBJ2-7, with 8 nucleotides matching TRBD2. The CDR3 spans 14 residues. Germline CDR1 SGHDT, CDR2 YYEEEE. V dropped 5 bases and J dropped 2; count of bases not matched to a gene: 6. The CDR3 region has the DNA TGTGCCAGCAGGTCGCGAGCGGGAGCCTACGAGCAGTACTTC. Translation: CASRSRAGAYEQYF.

This clonotype was seen more than once but under ten times. The chain links TRBV7-9 to TRBJ1-2, with no clear D. CDR1 and CDR2 from the germline V gene are SEHNR and FQNEAQ (reference sequence). V lost 2 bases, J lost 2 bases, and 9 bases lay in between. The CDR3 runs to 14 residues. CDR3 loop: CASSLQGANYGYTF. The DNA of the CDR3 is TGTGCCAGCAGCTTACAAGGCGCGAACTATGGCTACACCTTC.

V gene TRBV24-1 combines with J gene TRBJ2-7; either TRBD1 or TRBD2 may supply D (6 bases each). Germline CDR1 and CDR2: KGHDR and SFDVKD. V lost 3 bases and J 2 bases, leaving 13 bases between the germline ends. The CDR3 has 15 residues. This CDR3 reads CATSDGGGETYEQYF. CDR3 in DNA: TGTGCCACCAGTGATGGGGGCGGGGAAACCTACGAGCAGTACTTC.

The table lists this clonotype with a few counts. V and J are TRBV29-1 and TRBJ2-1, with TRBD1 identical over 7 bases. After removal of 6 bases from V and 5 bases from J, the junction contained 7 bases not matched to a gene. The CDR3 has 13 amino acids. CDR1 and CDR2 from the germline V gene are SQVTM and ANQGSEA. CDR3 sequence: CSVDRDSNNEQFF. DNA of the CDR3: TGCAGCGTCGACCGGGACAGCAACAATGAGCAGTTCTTC.

The gene calls are TRBV7-8 and TRBJ2-1; 15 nucleotides line up with TRBD2. Trimming took 1 base from V and 7 from J; bases not matched to a gene: 5. Germline V gene sequence: CDR1 SGHVS, CDR2 FQNEAQ. This CDR3 region has 17 residues. The CDR3: CASSLVAGLAGGNEQFF. CDR3 bases: TGTGCCAGCAGCTTAGTAGCGGGACTAGCGGGAGGTAATGAGCAGTTCTTC.

This clonotype has a count of ten or more. The chain recombines TRBV5-1 with TRBJ2-7; D unresolved. V lost 4 bases, J lost 0 bases, and 11 bases lay in between. Germline V gives CDR1 SGHRS, CDR2 YFSETQ. The CDR3 runs 14 residues. The CDR3 nucleotides read TGCGCCAGCAGCCCCGGGCCCGACTCCTACGAGCAGTACTTC. As protein: CASSPGPDSYEQYF.

The chain joins TRBV7-9 to TRBJ1-3; D gene unclear. The length of the CDR3 is 15 residues. Germline CDR1 reads SEHNR; CDR2 reads FQNEAQ (reference sequence). The V gene lost 5 bases and the J gene lost 0 bases, with 11 bases spanning the gap. The CDR3 nucleotides are TGTGCCAGCAGCCCCAGGACGGACTCTGGAAACACCATATATTTT. This encodes CASSPRTDSGNTIYF.

The chain employs TRBV27 and TRBJ2-2, with 12 positions matching TRBD1. The CDR3 has 15 residues. Germline lookup yields CDR1 MNHEY and CDR2 SMNVEV (reference sequence). After removal of 4 bases from V and 7 bases from J, the junction contained 4 bases not matched to a gene. For the CDR3, the DNA is TGTGCCAGCAGTTATGGGACAGGGGGCTTCGGGGAGCTGTTTTTT. Amino acids: CASSYGTGGFGELFF.

The chain carries TRBV25-1 and TRBJ1-3; D is undetermined. The V end was cut by 6 bases, the J end by 4 bases, with 19 bases between. Germline lookup yields CDR1 MGHDK and CDR2 SYGVNS. The CDR3 has 16 residues. As DNA, the CDR3 is TGTGCCAGCAGGGAAAGGGCGGGTACGGACGGAAACACCATATATTTT. Encoded protein: CASRERAGTDGNTIYF.

This clonotype has a handful of counts. The V call is TRBV4-2, the J call TRBJ2-5, with unresolved D. Germline loops: CDR1 LGHNA, CDR2 YNFKEQ. Between the trimmed V and J ends, which lost 0 bases and 0 bases, there was a span of 8 bases. The CDR3 has 15 amino acids. The CDR3 loop is CASSQELVYQETQYF. CDR3 DNA sequence: TGTGCCAGCAGCCAAGAGCTCGTCTACCAAGAGACCCAGTACTTC.

A few counts support this clonotype. The V call is TRBV7-3, the J call TRBJ2-7, with 7 bases aligning to TRBD2. CDR1 and CDR2 (germline): SGHTA, FQGTGA. The CDR3 is 16 residues long. With V trimmed by 1 base and J by 5 bases, 11 bases remained unmatched. CDR3 nucleotides: TGTGCCAGCAGCTTAAGAGCGGGGAGCGAGGCCAACGAGCAGTACTTC. Residues: CASSLRAGSEANEQYF.

This chain connects TRBV28 to TRBJ2-7; 7 bases are shared with TRBD1. There are 14 residues in the CDR3. The ends lost 6 bases at V and 4 bases at J; junction bases unmatched: 9. The germline CDR1 and CDR2 sequences are MDHEN and SYDVKM. In DNA form, the CDR3 reads TGTGCCAGCAGGCCTACCGGACAGGCTTACGAGCAGTACTTC. Protein: CASRPTGQAYEQYF.

This clonotype was counted a few times. The chain couples TRBV29-1 to TRBJ2-5, with 9 bases fitting TRBD2. Losses at the gene ends were 1 base for V and 0 bases for J; bases not matched to a gene: 12. Germline V CDR1 and CDR2: SQVTM, ANQGSEA. The CDR3 has 18 amino acids. CDR3 sequence: CSVEGGASGALNQETQYF. The CDR3, as DNA: TGCAGCGTTGAAGGTGGAGCTAGCGGGGCCCTTAACCAAGAGACCCAGTACTTC.

This clonotype was counted a few times. This rearrangement joins TRBV27 to TRBJ1-2, with 8 bases that match TRBD1. V trimming: 4 bases; J trimming: 5 bases; junction bases outside the gene matches: 12. The CDR3 length is 16 residues. Germline values: CDR1 MNHEY, CDR2 SMNVEV (reference sequence). CDR3 residues: CASSSGQGLGFYGYTF. The CDR3 DNA reads as TGTGCCAGCAGTTCCGGACAGGGTTTAGGGTTTTATGGCTACACCTTC.